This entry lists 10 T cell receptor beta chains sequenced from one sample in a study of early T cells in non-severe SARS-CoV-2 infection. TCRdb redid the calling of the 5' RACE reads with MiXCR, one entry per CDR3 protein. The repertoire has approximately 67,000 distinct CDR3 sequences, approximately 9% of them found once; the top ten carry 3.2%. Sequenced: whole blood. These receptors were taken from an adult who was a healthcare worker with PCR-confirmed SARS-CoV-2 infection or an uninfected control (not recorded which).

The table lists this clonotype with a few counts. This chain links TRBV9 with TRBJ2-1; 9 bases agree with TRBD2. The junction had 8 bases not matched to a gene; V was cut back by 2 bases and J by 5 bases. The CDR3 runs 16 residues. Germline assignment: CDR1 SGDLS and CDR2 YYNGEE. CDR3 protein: CASSVLSGSTHNEQFF. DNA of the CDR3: TGTGCCAGCAGCGTTCTTAGCGGGAGCACCCACAATGAGCAGTTCTTC.

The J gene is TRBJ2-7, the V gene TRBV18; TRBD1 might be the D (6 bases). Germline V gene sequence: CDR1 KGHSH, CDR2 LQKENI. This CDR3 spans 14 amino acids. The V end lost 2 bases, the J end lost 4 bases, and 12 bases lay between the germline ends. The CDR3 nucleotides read TGTGCCAGCTCACCAGGGGGCTCCGTTTACGAGCAGTACTTC. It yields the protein CASSPGGSVYEQYF.

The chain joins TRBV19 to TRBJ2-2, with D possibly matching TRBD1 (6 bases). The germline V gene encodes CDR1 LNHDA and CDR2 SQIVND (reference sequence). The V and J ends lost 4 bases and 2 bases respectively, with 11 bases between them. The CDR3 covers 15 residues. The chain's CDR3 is CASSTSGTNTGELFF. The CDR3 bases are TGTGCCAGTAGTACTTCCGGGACAAACACCGGGGAGCTGTTTTTT. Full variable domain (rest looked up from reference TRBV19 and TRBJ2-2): DGGITQSPKYLFRKEGQNVTLSCEQNLNHDAMYWYRQDPGQGLRLIYYSQIVNDFQKGDIAEGYSVSREKKESFPLTVTSAQKNPTAFYLCASSTSGTNTGELFFGEGSRLTVL.

CDR3 nucleotides: TGTGCCACCCGCTCTTCAACAGGGCATCAGCCCCAGCATTTT. It translates to CATRSSTGHQPQHF. The chain employs TRBV24-1 and TRBJ1-5; TRBD1 is a possible D gene (6 bases). The CDR3 is made up of 14 amino acids. In germline, CDR1 is KGHDR, CDR2 SFDVKD. Trimming shortened V by 9 bases and J by 5 bases, and 16 bases separated the two germline ends.

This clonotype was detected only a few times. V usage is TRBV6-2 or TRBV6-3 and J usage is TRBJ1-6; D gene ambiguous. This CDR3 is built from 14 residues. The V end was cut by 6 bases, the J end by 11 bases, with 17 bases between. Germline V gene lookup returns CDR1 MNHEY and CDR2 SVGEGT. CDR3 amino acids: CASRDPGRQTPLHF. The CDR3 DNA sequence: TGTGCCAGCAGGGACCCCGGGCGTCAAACACCCCTCCACTTT.

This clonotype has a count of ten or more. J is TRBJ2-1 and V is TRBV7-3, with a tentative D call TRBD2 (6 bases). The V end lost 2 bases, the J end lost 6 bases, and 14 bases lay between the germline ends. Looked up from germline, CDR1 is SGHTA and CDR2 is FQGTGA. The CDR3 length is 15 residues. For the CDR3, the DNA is TGTGCCAGCAGCTTAGAGCGGGCCCAAGTCAATGAGCAGTTCTTC. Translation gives CASSLERAQVNEQFF.

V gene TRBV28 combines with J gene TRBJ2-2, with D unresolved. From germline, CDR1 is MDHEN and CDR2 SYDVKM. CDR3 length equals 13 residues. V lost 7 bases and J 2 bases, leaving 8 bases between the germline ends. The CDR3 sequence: CASIRENTGELFF. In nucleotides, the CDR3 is TGTGCCAGCATACGCGAAAACACCGGGGAGCTGTTTTTT.

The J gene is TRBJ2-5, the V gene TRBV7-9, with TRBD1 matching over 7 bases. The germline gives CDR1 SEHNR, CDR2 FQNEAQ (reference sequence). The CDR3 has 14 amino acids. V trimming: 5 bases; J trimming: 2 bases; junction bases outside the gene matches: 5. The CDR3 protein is CASSPGTVQETQYF. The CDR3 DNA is TGTGCCAGCAGCCCGGGGACAGTTCAAGAGACCCAGTACTTC.

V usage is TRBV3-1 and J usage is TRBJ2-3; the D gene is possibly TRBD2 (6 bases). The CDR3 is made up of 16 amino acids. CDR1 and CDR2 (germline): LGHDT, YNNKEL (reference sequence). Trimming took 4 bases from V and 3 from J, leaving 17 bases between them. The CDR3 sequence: CASSRWSRGRTDTQYF. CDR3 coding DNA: TGTGCCAGCAGCCGCTGGTCACGGGGGAGGACAGATACGCAGTATTTT.

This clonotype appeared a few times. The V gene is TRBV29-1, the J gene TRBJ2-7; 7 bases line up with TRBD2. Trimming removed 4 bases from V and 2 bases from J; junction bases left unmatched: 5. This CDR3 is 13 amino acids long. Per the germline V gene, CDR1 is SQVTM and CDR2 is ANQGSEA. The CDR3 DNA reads TGCAGCGTTGGTTCTAGCGGAGCCTACGAGCAGTACTTC. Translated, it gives CSVGSSGAYEQYF.